This T cell receptor beta chain came from a study of cytomegalovirus exposure and HLA in healthy donors (dated by TCRdb to about 2017). Regarding the complete study: An earlier analysis of approximately 640 of the donors reported roughly 270 Gb of sequence data and some 120 million unique TCR beta sequences from 190 million or so T cells. To study patterns of TCR occurrence, a later analysis re-analyzed previously published TCR beta repertoires from several hundred donors and added high-resolution HLA genotyping. In addition to the first cohort of about 650 subjects, a separate validation cohort of approximately 130 different subjects was used. HLA typing included class I and class II loci at four-digit resolution. To decide whether each TCR beta V gene segment behaved as functional or pseudogenic, an earlier analysis of some 540 of the donors relied on high-throughput TCR beta sequencing. The study combined high-throughput TCR immunosequencing, statistical association of individual TCRs with disease status, and machine learning to predict cytomegalovirus infection status. Typing coverage varied by locus: about 620-630 donors for A, B, C, DRB1 and DQB1; approximately 500 for DQA1; about 570 for DPA1; approximately 470 for DPB1. Roughly 5 DR-DQ haplotypes were handled as single units for association and clustering, since linkage in the cohort was strong. The genetic ancestry cluster associated with self-reported Caucasian donors included 81% of the roughly 400 genotyped donors. On average, roughly 250,000 unique TCR beta nucleotide sequences were sequenced per donor among a few hundred genotyped donors of the cohort, with 15% to 20% of those sequences being non-productive. In a later genetic analysis, genome-wide SNP genotypes for about three fifths of the roughly 670 donors were used, and that subset was treated as a discovery cohort. Donor age, sex, ethnicity and CMV serostatus were compiled together with the repertoire data. Using immunosequencing, the study profiled T cell repertoires from 500 to 800 subjects and related those repertoires to cytomegalovirus serostatus. All discovery cohort repertoires had been generated using a single sequencing platform. The study was designed to test whether signatures of past pathogen exposure could be identified by cataloging public T cell receptors. About 280 gigabases of sequencing data and around 90 million unique TCR sequences made up an early release that covered roughly 670 HLA-typed donors. Rather than using new phenotypic data, the later analysis identified candidate immune exposures from TCR beta sequences and from how often those sequences occurred across donors. The research as a whole found: Presence/absence analyses assumed roughly uniform sequencing depth across donors, an assumption that may not hold. Some IMGT-functional V segments, including TRBV6-2 and TRBV6-3, could not be distinguished by the 87-base-pair reads and were therefore excluded. The cohort was sequenced for TCR beta chains only, and without alpha or paired-chain data the features that could be detected were limited. A group of highly shared sequence variants was considered likely to be a technical artifact of the sequencing pipeline. In the study, approximately 150 TCR beta chains were listed as associated with cytomegalovirus. The classifier was reported to diagnose cytomegalovirus status with high specificity and sensitivity in both the original cohort and the validation cohort. For the cohort, immune exposure information was limited to CMV serostatus. A later genetic analysis associated a missense DCLRE1C variant with V-gene and J-gene trimming of TCR beta chains, and an independent cohort replicated the association. In a later analysis, HLA-associated TCR beta chains showed more clonal expansion and lower generation probabilities than non-associated chains that were equally common. In a later analysis, several top co-occurrence clusters were reported to appear linked to parvovirus B19, influenza, CMV and Epstein-Barr virus. In a later analysis, the rate of TCR association differed among HLA loci, with DRB1 alleles having the most associated TCRs and HLA-C alleles having the fewest. In vitro tests confirmed that a few of the cytomegalovirus-associated TCR beta chains recognize cytomegalovirus antigens. Specific HLA alleles were associated with 18,000 or so TCR beta sequences at a false discovery rate of 0.05 in a later analysis. Because HLA typing was missing for some donors at each locus, association tests included only the typed subset. It was suggested by the authors that the approach could potentially be generalized to other disease states and immunological phenotypes. Compared with the roughly 710-donor mean, donors in an Asian-associated ancestry cluster had fewer N-insertions in productive TCRs, according to a later genetic analysis. A later analysis found that most CMV-associated TCR beta chains appeared HLA-restricted, with HLA associations seemingly driven largely by CMV exposure. In an earlier analysis of about 550 of the donors, most TCR beta V segments were observed in productive rearrangements about 87% or about 30% of the time, broadly matching IMGT annotations. A further reported finding was that TCR beta sequences accurately predicted the HLA-A and HLA-B alleles for most subjects in the first cohort. Assigning TCR associations to individual alleles was difficult when HLA alleles, especially DR and DQ, strongly co-occurred. While some public TCRs were present in many individuals, most TCR sequences turned up only very rarely across donors. Correlated functional status among segregating V segments might reflect linkage disequilibrium, but an unknown experimental factor could not be ruled out. The earlier analysis of about 600 of the donors excluded roughly 17 rarely observed V segments, including chromosome 9 orphons, because counts were too low.

Libraries were made using the immunoSEQ multiplex PCR assay. For the multiplex PCR, a mixture combining 60 forward primers for TCR Vbeta segments and 13 reverse primers for TCR Jbeta segments was used. The CDR3 region of rearranged TCR beta genes was amplified from genomic DNA with a multiplex PCR assay. On the Illumina HiSeq System, the amplified TCR beta libraries were sequenced as 87-base-pair reads. The published analysis was carried out like this. A later analysis counted about 80 million unique TCR beta chains across the 640 or so repertoires, and some 12 million of these chains were shared by at least two donors. Raw reads were error-corrected and collapsed into unique sequences with a nearest-neighbor algorithm that merged closely related sequences to remove PCR and sequencing errors. CDR3 sequences were aligned to IMGT reference sequences to assign V, D and J gene segments. For a sequence to be retained, at least a six-nucleotide match to both a V gene segment and a J gene segment was required. A rearrangement was called productive if the CDR3 had no stop codons and remained in frame with V and J, and every other rearrangement was called non-productive. Following IMGT convention, CDR3 was defined as the stretch from the second conserved V-encoded cysteine to the conserved J-encoded phenylalanine. Sequences without an unambiguous match to a single V gene segment were excluded from the earlier analysis of 500 to 700 of the donors. An earlier analysis of 500 to 700 of the donors classified V segments as functional when productive rearrangements were above 56.7% and as segregating when the standard deviation between donors was above 5%. A statistical classification framework was developed to diagnose cytomegalovirus status using the catalog of TCR beta chain sequences. A later analysis assigned V and J genes by comparing TCR nucleotide sequences with IMGT/GENE-DB human TR gene sequences. In a later analysis, CDR3 sequences and most-parsimonious VDJ recombination scenarios were assigned using the TCRdist pipeline. A later analysis defined each TCR beta chain by its CDR3 amino acid sequence plus V-gene family, and excluded reads lacking a unique V-gene family. As a way to deal with suspected cross-contamination and a sequencing artifact, a later analysis dropped under 600 nucleotide sequences that were highly shared and had low generation probability. In a later analysis, a clonal expansion index was calculated for each public chain from normalized within-repertoire ranks of inferred template counts. A later analysis computed generation probabilities with a VDJ recombination model fitted to out-of-frame rearrangements, and checked the results against IGoR. In a later analysis, hypergeometric tests were used to score TCR-TCR, TCR-HLA and TCR-CMV co-occurrence, with a repertoire-size bias correction applied to TCR pairs. A later analysis estimated false discovery rates by permuting HLA or CMV assignments 20 times. In a later analysis, co-occurring TCRs were grouped using DBSCAN, with TCRdist sequence similarity added in when clustering inside HLA-allele-positive subsets. Co-occurrence clustering excluded repertoires with fewer than 30,000 or more than 120,000 public chains, plus five with anomalous nucleotide sharing. Not all clones reach the TCRdb copy of this immuneACCESS table, which keeps in-frame sequences only. Checked studies attribute under half of the gap to unresolved V genes and leave the rest unexplained. V, J and clone size reflect that table, while D and trimming were determined from the DNA. This sample lists under 200,000 clones; roughly 80% were detected once. The ten largest make up 1.4% of the sample.

Notes on this clone: Its antigen remains undetermined. No quality values exist for individual bases; no much larger clone is one base distant.

The cohort was made up of about 610 healthy bone marrow donors. At the time of sampling, every cohort member was nominally healthy, though immune exposures that went unrecorded were likely present. The donor tested CMV seronegative and was one of the 352 seronegative cohort members. Every donor gave a peripheral blood sample, and the peripheral blood mononuclear cells from that sample were used for TCR beta sequencing. Genomic DNA was extracted from the blood cell samples with the Qiagen DNeasy Blood Extraction Kit. V loses 6 bases at its end and J loses 4 bases; junction bases beyond the gene matches: 6. CDR1 and CDR2 are read off the germline V gene as SNHLY and FYNNEI. The CDR3 covers 15 residues, taking in both the cysteine and the phenylalanine. Only the CDR3 region is kept as DNA, spanning 45 bases read in frame from base 1.

Input material: PBMCs. The TCR originated in a woman in her thirties in good health and CMV-seronegative. Here the chain combines TRBV2 and TRBJ2-7, with TRBD2 identical over 13 junction bases. The CDR3 in this case is CASRPGLAGDYEQYF. The DNA sequence reads TGTGCCAGCAGACCCGGACTAGCGGGGGATTACGAGCAGTACTTC.